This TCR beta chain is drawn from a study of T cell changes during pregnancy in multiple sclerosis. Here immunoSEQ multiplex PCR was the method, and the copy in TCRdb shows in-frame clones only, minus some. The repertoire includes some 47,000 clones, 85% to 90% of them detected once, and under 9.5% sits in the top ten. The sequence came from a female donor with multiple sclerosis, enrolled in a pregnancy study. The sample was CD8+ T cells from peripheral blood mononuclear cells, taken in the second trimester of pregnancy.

The CDR3 loop is CASSYSSGGGYGYTF. Here the CDR3 DNA reads TGTGCCAGCAGTTACTCATCAGGGGGAGGCTATGGCTACACCTTC. The chain links TRBV6-5 to TRBJ1-2; 7 nucleotides line up with TRBD1. From germline, CDR1 is MNHEY and CDR2 SVGAGI. The CDR3 has 15 amino acids. Trimming at V came to 0 bases and at J to 4 bases, leaving 5 bases not matched to a gene.